The subject of this entry is one T cell receptor beta chain. Its antigen is currently unknown. Trimming removed 6 bases at V and 4 bases at J, with 12 bases between. The CDR3 totals 14 residues. CDR1 is MNHEY and CDR2 is SMNVEV in the germline V gene (reference sequence). This sample is drawn from a study of cytomegalovirus exposure and HLA in healthy donors. For the study at large: Membership in the Caucasian-associated ancestry cluster was found for around 81% of approximately 430 genotyped donors.

The PCR ran on 60 Vbeta and 13 Jbeta primers. Profiling relied on immunoSEQ multiplex PCR, and the TCRdb table lists in-frame clones only, not all of them. The table lists over 85,000 clones, more than 65% of them singletons. General study results and limits: In a later analysis, most CMV-associated TCR beta chains appeared HLA-restricted. Association of some 18,000 TCR beta sequences with HLA alleles was found at 0.05 false discovery rate in a later analysis. Most of the TCR beta V segments (in an earlier analysis) were productive either about 87% or about 30% of the time.

The sequenced sample was PBMCs. The chain links TRBV27 to TRBJ2-2, with D perhaps TRBD2 (7 bases). The sequence came from a man in his thirties or forties in good health and CMV-seropositive. CDR3 DNA sequence: TGTGCCAGCAGGCGGGGGCTCAGCACCGGGGAGCTGTTTTTT. Its translation: CASRRGLSTGELFF.